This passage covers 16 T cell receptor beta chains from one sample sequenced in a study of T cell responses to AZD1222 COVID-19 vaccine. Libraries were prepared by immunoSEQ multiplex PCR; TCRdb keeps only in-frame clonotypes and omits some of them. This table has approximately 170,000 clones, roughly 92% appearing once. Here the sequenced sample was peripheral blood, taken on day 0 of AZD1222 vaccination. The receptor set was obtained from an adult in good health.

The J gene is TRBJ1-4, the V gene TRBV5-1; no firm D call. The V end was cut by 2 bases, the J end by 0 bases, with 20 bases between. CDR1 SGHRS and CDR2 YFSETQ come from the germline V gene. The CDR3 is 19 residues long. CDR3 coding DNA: TGCGCCAGCAGCTTAAACCCGACAAGGACCGGTGCAACTAATGAAAAACTGTTTTTT. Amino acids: CASSLNPTRTGATNEKLFF.

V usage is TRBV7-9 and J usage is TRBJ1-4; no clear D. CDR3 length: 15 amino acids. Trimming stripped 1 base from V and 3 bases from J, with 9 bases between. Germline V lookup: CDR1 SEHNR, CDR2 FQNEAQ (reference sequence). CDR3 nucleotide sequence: TGTGCCAGCAGCTTAGATGGAAGGTCTAATGAAAAACTGTTTTTT. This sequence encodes CASSLDGRSNEKLFF.

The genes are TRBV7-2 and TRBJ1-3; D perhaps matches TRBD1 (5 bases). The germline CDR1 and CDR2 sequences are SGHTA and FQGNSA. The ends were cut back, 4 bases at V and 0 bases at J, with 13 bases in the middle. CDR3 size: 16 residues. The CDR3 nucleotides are TGTGCCAGCAGCTCTAGGCGGGGGTTCTCTGGAAACACCATATATTTT. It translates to CASSSRRGFSGNTIYF.

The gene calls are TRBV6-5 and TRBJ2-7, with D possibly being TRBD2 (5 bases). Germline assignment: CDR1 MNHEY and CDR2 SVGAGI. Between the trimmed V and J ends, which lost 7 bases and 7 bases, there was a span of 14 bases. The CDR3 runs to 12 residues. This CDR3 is CASNPGIGEQYF. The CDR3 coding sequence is TGTGCCAGCAATCCGGGGATTGGTGAGCAGTACTTC.

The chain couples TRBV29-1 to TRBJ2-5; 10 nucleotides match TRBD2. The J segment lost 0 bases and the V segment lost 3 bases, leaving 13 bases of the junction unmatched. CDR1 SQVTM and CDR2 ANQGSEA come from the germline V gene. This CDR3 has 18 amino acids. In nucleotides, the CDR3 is TGCAGCGTTGAGGAGGATATGTCTAGCGGGGGATACCAAGAGACCCAGTACTTC. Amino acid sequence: CSVEEDMSSGGYQETQYF.

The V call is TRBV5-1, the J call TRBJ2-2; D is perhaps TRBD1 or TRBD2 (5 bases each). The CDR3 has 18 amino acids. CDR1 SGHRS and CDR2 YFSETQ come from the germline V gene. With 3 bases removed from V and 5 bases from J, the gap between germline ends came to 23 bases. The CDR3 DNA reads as TGCGCCAGCAGCTCGACGCCCCGGGACGTGCTCCAGACCGGGGAGCTGTTTTTT. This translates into CASSSTPRDVLQTGELFF.

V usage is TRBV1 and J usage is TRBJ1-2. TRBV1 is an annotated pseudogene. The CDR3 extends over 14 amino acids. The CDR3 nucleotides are TGCACCAGCAGCCAAGGCGGGGAGGTCTATGGCTACACCTTC. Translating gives CTSSQGGEVYGYTF.

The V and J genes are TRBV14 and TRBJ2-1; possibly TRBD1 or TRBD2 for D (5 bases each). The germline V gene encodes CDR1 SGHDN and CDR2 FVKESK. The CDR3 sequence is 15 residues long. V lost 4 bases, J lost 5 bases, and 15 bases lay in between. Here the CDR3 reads CASSPLGVGHNEQFF. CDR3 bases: TGTGCCAGCAGCCCCCTGGGGGTGGGGCACAATGAGCAGTTCTTC.

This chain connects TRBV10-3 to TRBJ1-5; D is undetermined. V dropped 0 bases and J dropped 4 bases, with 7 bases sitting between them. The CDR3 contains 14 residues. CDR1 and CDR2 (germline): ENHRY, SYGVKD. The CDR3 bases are TGTGCCATCAGTGAGTCGAACTGGAATCAGCCCCAGCATTTT. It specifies CAISESNWNQPQHF.

The CDR3 nucleotides are TGTGCCAGCAGCTCCCGCGGGGGGTTGCAGTACGAGCAGTACTTC. Amino acid sequence: CASSSRGGLQYEQYF. V usage is TRBV7-9 and J usage is TRBJ2-7; 8 nucleotides agree with TRBD2. V was clipped by 4 bases and J by 4 bases; unmatched bases: 9. CDR3 length equals 15 residues. The germline V gene has CDR1 SEHNR and CDR2 FQNEAQ (reference sequence).

The CDR3 DNA is TGTGCCAGCAGCGTACAGGGGGAAGAGACCCAGTACTTC. Its translation: CASSVQGEETQYF. The genes are TRBV5-5 and TRBJ2-5; 8 positions agree with TRBD1. V gave up 4 bases and J gave up 3 bases; unmatched junction bases: 2. Germline V gene sequence: CDR1 SGHKS, CDR2 YYEKEE (reference sequence). The CDR3 is made up of 13 amino acids.

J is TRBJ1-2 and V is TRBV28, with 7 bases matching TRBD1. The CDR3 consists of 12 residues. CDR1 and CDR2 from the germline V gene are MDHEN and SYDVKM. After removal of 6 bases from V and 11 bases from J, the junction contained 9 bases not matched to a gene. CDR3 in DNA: TGTGCCAGCAGCGGGGACAGCCGACTATACACCTTC. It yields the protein CASSGDSRLYTF.

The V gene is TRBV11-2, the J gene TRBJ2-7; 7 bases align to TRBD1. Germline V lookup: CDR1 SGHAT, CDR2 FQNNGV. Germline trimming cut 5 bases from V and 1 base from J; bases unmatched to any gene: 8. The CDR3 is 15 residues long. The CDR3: CASSPGTATSYEQYF. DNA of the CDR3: TGTGCCAGCAGCCCTGGGACAGCGACTTCCTACGAGCAGTACTTC.

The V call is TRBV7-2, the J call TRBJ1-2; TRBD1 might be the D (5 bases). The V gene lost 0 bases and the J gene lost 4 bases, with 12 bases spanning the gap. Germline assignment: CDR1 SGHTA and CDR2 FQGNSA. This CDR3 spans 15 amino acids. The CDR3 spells CASSLADQGSYGYTF. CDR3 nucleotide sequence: TGTGCCAGCAGCTTAGCGGACCAGGGTAGCTATGGCTACACCTTC.

CDR3 protein: CATRGQGSYNSPLHF. The DNA for the CDR3 is TGTGCCACCAGGGGACAGGGTTCCTATAATTCACCCCTCCACTTT. The V and J genes are TRBV15 and TRBJ1-6, with 9 bases identical to TRBD1. Germline V lookup: CDR1 LNHNV, CDR2 YYDKDF (reference sequence). V lost 6 bases, J lost 1 base, and 1 base stayed unmatched. This CDR3 region has 15 residues.

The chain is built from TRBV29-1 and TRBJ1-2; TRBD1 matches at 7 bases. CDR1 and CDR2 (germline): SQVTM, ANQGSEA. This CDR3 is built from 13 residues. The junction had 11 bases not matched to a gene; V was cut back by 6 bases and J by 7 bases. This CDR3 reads CSVSDREGTGYTF. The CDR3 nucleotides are TGCAGCGTGTCCGACAGGGAGGGAACTGGCTACACCTTC.